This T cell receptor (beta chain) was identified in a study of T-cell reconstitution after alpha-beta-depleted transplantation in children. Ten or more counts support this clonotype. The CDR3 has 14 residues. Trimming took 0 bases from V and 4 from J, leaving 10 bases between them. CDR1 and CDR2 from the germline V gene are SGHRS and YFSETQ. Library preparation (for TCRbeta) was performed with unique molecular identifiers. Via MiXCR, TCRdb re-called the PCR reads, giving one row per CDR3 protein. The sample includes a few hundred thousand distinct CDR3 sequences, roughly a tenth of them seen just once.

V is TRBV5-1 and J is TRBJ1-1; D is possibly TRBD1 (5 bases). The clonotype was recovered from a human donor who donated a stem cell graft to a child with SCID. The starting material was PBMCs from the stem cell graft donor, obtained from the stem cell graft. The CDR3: CASSLDGTLTEAFF. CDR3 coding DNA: TGCGCCAGCAGCTTGGATGGGACGCTCACTGAAGCTTTCTTT.